This T cell receptor (beta chain) was sequenced during a study of blood T cell repertoires in COVID-19. Study members were between roughly 18 and 100 years old and lived in approximately 25 US regions. Participants' reported clinical history set cohort assignment. Recovery meant two consecutive negative NP/OP PCR tests, professional clearance, or resolved symptoms. Repertoires were generated with immunoSEQ multiplex PCR, while TCRdb's copy carries only in-frame clones and drops some. This table holds 110,000 to 150,000 clones, just over 85% found once. This clonotype was sampled from a middle-aged man who had recovered from COVID-19. The sequenced sample was PBMCs or T cells enriched from blood (not recorded which).

CDR3 in DNA: TGTGCCACCAGCAGCGGGGGGGATGGCTACACCTTC. The encoded protein is CATSSGGDGYTF. The chain joins TRBV15 to TRBJ1-2, with D tentatively TRBD1 (5 bases). This CDR3 has 12 amino acids. The germline gives CDR1 LNHNV, CDR2 YYDKDF (reference sequence). The germline V and J ends were trimmed by 3 bases and 6 bases, with 8 bases remaining between them.